This TCR beta chain was documented in a study of identifying expanded T cells in peripheral blood. Findings and limits, study-wide: Roughly 1.1 clones differed between technical replicates, versus about 15 and 19 over time.

To note about this clone: Its antigen is currently unknown.

The method was immunoSEQ multiplex PCR; TCRdb's version includes in-frame clones alone and lacks a portion of them. The sample lists 70,000 or so clones; roughly nine tenths were seen once. Germline loops: CDR1 MDHEN, CDR2 SYDVKM. The CDR3 is made up of 15 amino acids. V shed 4 bases, J shed 6 bases, and the junction held 9 bases outside the gene matches. Sequencing was done on a sample of blood. V and J are TRBV28 and TRBJ1-5, with 7 positions matching TRBD1. This sequence originates from a person between 18 and 75 years old in good health. The CDR3 DNA reads TGTGCCAGCAGTTCCAACGACAGGGATAGTCAGCCCCAGCATTTT. Translation gives CASSSNDRDSQPQHF.